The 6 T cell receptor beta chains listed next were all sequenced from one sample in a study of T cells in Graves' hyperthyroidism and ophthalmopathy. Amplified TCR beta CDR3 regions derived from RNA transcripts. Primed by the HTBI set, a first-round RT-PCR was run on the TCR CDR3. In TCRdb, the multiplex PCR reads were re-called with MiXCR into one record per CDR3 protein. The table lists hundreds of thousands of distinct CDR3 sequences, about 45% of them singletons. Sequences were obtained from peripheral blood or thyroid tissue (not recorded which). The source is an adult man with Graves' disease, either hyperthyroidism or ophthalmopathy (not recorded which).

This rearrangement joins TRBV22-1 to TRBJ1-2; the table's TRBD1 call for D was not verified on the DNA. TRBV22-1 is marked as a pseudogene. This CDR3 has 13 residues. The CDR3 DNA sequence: TGTGCCTGGAGCCCGCTGGGGGCCCATGGCTACACCTTC. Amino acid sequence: CAWSPLGAHGYTF.

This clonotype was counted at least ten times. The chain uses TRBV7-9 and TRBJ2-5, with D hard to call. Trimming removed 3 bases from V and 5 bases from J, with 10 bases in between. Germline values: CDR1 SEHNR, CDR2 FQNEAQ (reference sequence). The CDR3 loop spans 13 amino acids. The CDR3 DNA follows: TGTGCCAGCAGCTTTATTAGGATTGAGACCCAGTACTTC. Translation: CASSFIRIETQYF.

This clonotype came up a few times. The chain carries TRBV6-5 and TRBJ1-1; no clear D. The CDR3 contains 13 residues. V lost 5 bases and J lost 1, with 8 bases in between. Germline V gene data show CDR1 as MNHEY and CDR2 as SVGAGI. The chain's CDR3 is CASSPVKNTEAFF. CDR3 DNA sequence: TGTGCCAGCAGTCCAGTGAAGAACACTGAAGCTTTCTTT.

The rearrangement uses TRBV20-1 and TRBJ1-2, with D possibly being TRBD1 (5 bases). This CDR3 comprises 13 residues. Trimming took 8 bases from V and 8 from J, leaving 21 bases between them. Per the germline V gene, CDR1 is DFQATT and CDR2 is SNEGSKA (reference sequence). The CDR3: CSRLGRGHGGYTF. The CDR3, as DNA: TGCAGTCGGCTCGGACGGGGCCATGGAGGCTACACCTTC.

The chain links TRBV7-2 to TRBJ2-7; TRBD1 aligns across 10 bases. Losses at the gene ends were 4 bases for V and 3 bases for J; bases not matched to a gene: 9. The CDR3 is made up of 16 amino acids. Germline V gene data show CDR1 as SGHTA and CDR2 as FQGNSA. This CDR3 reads CASSSSRDRGGYEQYF. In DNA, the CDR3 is TGTGCCAGCAGCTCCTCCCGGGACAGGGGCGGCTACGAGCAGTACTTC. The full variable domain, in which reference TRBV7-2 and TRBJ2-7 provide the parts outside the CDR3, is GAGVSQSPSNKVTEKGKDVELRCDPISGHTALYWYRQSLGQGLEFLIYFQGNSAPDKSGLPSDRFSAERTGGSVSTLTIQRTQQEDSAVYLCASSSSRDRGGYEQYFGPGTRLTVT.

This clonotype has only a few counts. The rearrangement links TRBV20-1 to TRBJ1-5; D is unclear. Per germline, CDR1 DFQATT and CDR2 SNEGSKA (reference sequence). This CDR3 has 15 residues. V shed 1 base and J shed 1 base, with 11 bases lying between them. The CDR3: CSARGGGESNQPQHF. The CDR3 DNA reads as TGCAGTGCTAGAGGGGGTGGGGAGAGCAATCAGCCCCAGCATTTT.